These 20 T cell receptor beta chains were all obtained from the same sample, sequenced in a study of cytomegalovirus exposure and HLA in healthy donors (dated by TCRdb to 2015 to 2018). Library method: the immunoSEQ multiplex PCR assay. A mixture of 60 forward primers for TCR Vbeta segments and 13 reverse primers for TCR Jbeta segments was used in the multiplex PCR. What TCRdb holds here is the immuneACCESS table cut down to in-frame rearrangements. Part of the clones is not present; checked against another copy, under half of the missing clones reflect an unresolved V gene, and the others are unexplained. The sample table shows 150,000 to 200,000 clones, and 65% to 90% are seen once. In total, the top ten clones hold about 2.5% of the sample. Sample: PBMCs. The receptors were sampled from a woman aged 45-65 years in good health and CMV-seronegative.

This chain links TRBV21-1 with TRBJ2-2; the table's TRBD2 call for D was not verified on the DNA. TRBV21-1 is annotated as a pseudogene. This CDR3 is 16 amino acids long. The CDR3 loop reads CASSKLAGVDTGELFF. CDR3 DNA: TGTGCCAGCAGCAAACTAGCGGGCGTGGACACCGGGGAGCTGTTTTTT.

The chain recombines TRBV11-1 with TRBJ2-7, with TRBD2 identical over 11 bases. This CDR3 region has 14 residues. Germline V CDR1 and CDR2: SGHAT, FQDESV (reference sequence). V was pared by 6 bases and J by 3 bases, with 4 bases of the junction left unmatched. CDR3 coding DNA: TGTGCCAGCAGAACTAGCGGGAGTGGCTACGAGCAGTACTTC. Translation gives CASRTSGSGYEQYF.

This clone turned up a few times. V gene TRBV5-1 combines with J gene TRBJ2-1, with 8 bases matching TRBD1. Germline V gene sequence: CDR1 SGHRS, CDR2 YFSETQ. J gave up 7 bases and V 1 base, and 7 bases lay outside the gene matches. The CDR3 spans 15 residues. The CDR3 spells CASSLQGARDNEQFF. CDR3 DNA: TGCGCCAGCAGCTTGCAGGGGGCTAGGGATAATGAGCAGTTCTTC.

The chain is built from TRBV29-1 and TRBJ2-1, with TRBD1 matching over 7 bases. The trim removed 7 bases at V and 10 bases at J, leaving 13 bases unmatched. The CDR3 spans 13 residues. Per germline, CDR1 SQVTM and CDR2 ANQGSEA. The CDR3 region is CSGRQGHQGEQFF. CDR3 DNA sequence: TGCAGCGGTAGACAGGGACACCAAGGGGAGCAGTTCTTC.

V gene TRBV9 combines with J gene TRBJ2-7, with 7 bases identical to TRBD2. CDR1 is SGDLS and CDR2 is YYNGEE in the germline V gene. The junction had 4 bases not matched to a gene; V was cut back by 4 bases and J by 3 bases. CDR3 size: 13 residues. CDR3 region: CASSTGLGYEQYF. The DNA of the CDR3 is TGTGCCAGCAGCACCGGACTAGGCTACGAGCAGTACTTC.

The rearrangement joins TRBV2 to TRBJ1-1; D is unclear. Per germline, CDR1 SNHLY and CDR2 FYNNEI. Trimming cost V 7 bases and J 7 bases, with 19 bases left between them. The CDR3 length is 14 residues. The CDR3 DNA reads as TGTGCCAGCATTCTTCAAGGGAGGGTGGTTGAAGCTTTCTTT. Amino acids: CASILQGRVVEAFF. The variable domain in full, with the rest retrieved from reference TRBV2 and TRBJ1-1, is EPEVTQTPSHQVTQMGQEVILRCVPISNHLYFYWYRQILGQKVEFLVSFYNNEISEKSEIFDDQFSVERPDGSNFTLKIRSTKLEDSAMYFCASILQGRVVEAFFGQGTRLTVV.

The chain combines TRBV18 with TRBJ2-3, with D tentatively TRBD1 (6 bases). The CDR3 is 15 amino acids. With 3 bases removed from V and 2 bases from J, the gap between germline ends came to 12 bases. Germline V lookup: CDR1 KGHSH, CDR2 LQKENI. The CDR3 nucleotides read TGTGCCAGCTCACCTGGGGGCCGACCCACAGATACGCAGTATTTT. This encodes CASSPGGRPTDTQYF.

There are a few counts of this clone. The chain joins TRBV5-4 to TRBJ2-2; 9 nucleotides line up with TRBD1. Germline CDR1 reads SGHNT; CDR2 reads YYREEE (reference sequence). The junction had 12 bases not matched to a gene; V was cut back by 2 bases and J by 7 bases. There are 17 residues in the CDR3. This CDR3 is CASSFPGQGVIGGELFF. Written as DNA, the CDR3 is TGTGCCAGCAGCTTTCCGGGACAGGGTGTAATCGGCGGGGAGCTGTTTTTT.

V usage is TRBV2 and J usage is TRBJ1-5, with D perhaps matching TRBD1 (6 bases). Germline V gene sequence: CDR1 SNHLY, CDR2 FYNNEI. Trimming took 2 bases from V and 0 from J, leaving 8 bases between them. CDR3 size: 15 residues. CDR3: CASSEQGYSNQPQHF. CDR3 nucleotide sequence: TGTGCCAGCAGTGAACAGGGGTATAGCAATCAGCCCCAGCATTTT.

The rearrangement joins TRBV4-1 to TRBJ2-1; a possible D gene is TRBD1 (6 bases). Trimming removed 2 bases at V and 1 base at J, with 9 bases between. The germline V gene has CDR1 MGHRA and CDR2 YSYEKL. This CDR3 contains 15 residues. The CDR3 protein is CASSQSGTSYNEQFF. CDR3 in DNA: TGCGCCAGCAGCCAATCGGGGACATCCTACAATGAGCAGTTCTTC.

V gene TRBV30 combines with J gene TRBJ1-3; D might be TRBD1 (5 bases). Germline V gene lookup returns CDR1 GTSNPN and CDR2 SVGIG (reference sequence). CDR3 size: 12 residues. Trimming took 5 bases from V and 1 from J, leaving 6 bases between them. The CDR3 bases are TGTGCCTGGGGGGCTTCTGGAAACACCATATATTTT. Its translation is CAWGASGNTIYF.

The V gene is TRBV9, the J gene TRBJ2-7; 9 nucleotides line up with TRBD2. The V and J ends lost 3 bases and 6 bases, in that order; junction bases with no gene match: 10. CDR1 and CDR2 from the germline V gene are SGDLS and YYNGEE. The CDR3 runs to 15 residues. The CDR3 here is CASSGGVAGVSEQYF. CDR3 DNA sequence: TGTGCCAGCAGCGGCGGGGTAGCGGGAGTCAGCGAGCAGTACTTC.

This chain joins TRBV7-2 and TRBJ2-1; D is perhaps TRBD2 (6 bases). Germline CDR1 and CDR2: SGHTA and FQGNSA. Deletions cut 0 bases from V and 6 bases from J, with 9 bases between. This CDR3 contains 14 residues. The CDR3: CASSLATRGNEQFF. The CDR3 nucleotides are TGTGCCAGCAGCTTAGCGACTAGGGGCAATGAGCAGTTCTTC. The entire variable domain, with the rest obtained from reference TRBV7-2 and TRBJ2-1, is as follows: GAGVSQSPSNKVTEKGKDVELRCDPISGHTALYWYRQSLGQGLEFLIYFQGNSAPDKSGLPSDRFSAERTGGSVSTLTIQRTQQEDSAVYLCASSLATRGNEQFFGPGTRLTVL.

This chain connects TRBV7-9 to TRBJ2-3; 13 bases line up with TRBD2. CDR3 length: 17 residues. Germline lookup yields CDR1 SEHNR and CDR2 FQNEAQ (reference sequence). J gave up 2 bases and V 8 bases, and 10 bases lay outside the gene matches. As DNA, the CDR3 is TGTGCCAGCGGTGGACTAGCGGGAGTAGCAATCACAGATACGCAGTATTTT. Protein: CASGGLAGVAITDTQYF.

In the case of this clone: The junction departs from germline at one end; a sequencing error may be responsible. This rearrangement joins TRBV27 to TRBJ2-2; TRBD2 aligns across 15 bases. Germline V gives CDR1 MNHEY, CDR2 SMNVEV (reference sequence). This CDR3 contains 16 residues. The CDR3 DNA follows: TGTGCCAGCAGTTTACGGACTAGCGGGAGGGCCGGAGAGCTGTTTTTT. Protein sequence: CASSLRTSGRAGELFF.

V and J are TRBV28 and TRBJ2-7, with D maybe TRBD2 (6 bases). The V end lost 3 bases, the J end lost 6 bases, and 15 bases lay between the germline ends. Germline V gives CDR1 MDHEN, CDR2 SYDVKM. This CDR3 region has 14 residues. The CDR3 reads CASSFGEDGGEQYF. The CDR3 DNA reads TGTGCCAGCAGTTTTGGGGAAGACGGGGGCGAGCAGTACTTC. Full variable domain (outside the CDR3, taken from reference TRBV28 and TRBJ2-7): DVKVTQSSRYLVKRTGEKVFLECVQDMDHENMFWYRQDPGLGLRLIYFSYDVKMKEKGDIPEGYSVSREKKERFSLILESASTNQTSMYLCASSFGEDGGEQYFGPGTRLTVT.

The chain has TRBV27 and TRBJ2-2; TRBD1 matches 8 bases. The junction had 2 bases not matched to a gene; V was cut back by 4 bases and J by 4 bases. The CDR3 loop spans 14 amino acids. CDR1 is MNHEY and CDR2 is SMNVEV in the germline V gene (reference sequence). The CDR3 loop reads CASSSGQVTGELFF. CDR3 coding DNA: TGTGCCAGCAGTTCGGGACAGGTCACCGGGGAGCTGTTTTTT.

The chain is built from TRBV10-2 and TRBJ1-3, with 7 nucleotides matching TRBD1. The CDR3 covers 14 residues. J gave up 6 bases and V 4 bases, and 6 bases lay outside the gene matches. Per the germline V gene, CDR1 is WSHSY and CDR2 is SAAADI. Here the CDR3 DNA reads TGCGCCAGCAGTGGACAGGGCGCCAAAAACACCATATATTTT. Its translation: CASSGQGAKNTIYF.

The rearrangement uses TRBV4-3 and TRBJ1-1, with D maybe TRBD1 (5 bases). CDR1 LGHNA and CDR2 YSLEER come from the germline V gene. V was cut by 6 bases and J by 0 bases, with 17 bases left in between. The CDR3 sequence is 16 residues long. In DNA, the CDR3 is TGCGCCAGCAGTCATAACTTAGGGGTAGTGAACACTGAAGCTTTCTTT. Encoded protein: CASSHNLGVVNTEAFF.

A note on this clone: This CDR3 fails to terminate in the conserved phenylalanine or tryptophan, so it likely reflects a read error. V usage is TRBV18 and J usage is TRBJ1-5; 10 nucleotides line up with TRBD1. The CDR3 is 15 amino acids. With V trimmed by 4 bases and J by 5 bases, 5 bases remained unmatched. Per germline, CDR1 KGHSH and CDR2 LQKENI. CDR3 DNA sequence: TGTGCCAGCTCACGGGACAGGGGAGGGGATCAGCCCCAGCATCTT. Amino acids: CASSRDRGGDQPQHL.